The subject of this entry is one T cell receptor (beta chain). Its antigen remains unknown. The data were obtained in a study of T cell responses to AZD1222 COVID-19 vaccine. Germline-derived CDR1 and CDR2 are DFQATT and SNEGSKA (reference sequence). The CDR3 runs 15 residues. V lost 3 bases and J lost 8, with 19 bases in between. Sequencing used immunoSEQ multiplex PCR; TCRdb keeps in-frame clones, though not all of them. The sample lists over 45,000 clones, approximately 85% occurring once. General observations from the study: Spike was spanned by vaccine-associated CD4 TCRs, which were dominant at 160-218 and 743-854.

The source material was peripheral blood, sampled on day 0 of AZD1222 vaccination. V gene TRBV20-1 combines with J gene TRBJ1-4, with D hard to call. The clonotype comes from an adult in good health. The CDR3 loop reads CSASWPGLIGEKLFF. In nucleotides, the CDR3 is TGCAGTGCTAGTTGGCCAGGACTAATCGGCGAAAAACTGTTTTTT.